A selection of T cell receptor beta chains follows, all from one sample in a study of OX40 agonist ivuxolimab in advanced cancers. Here immunoSEQ multiplex PCR was the method, and the copy in TCRdb shows in-frame clones only, minus some. This sample yields about 100,000 clones, of which less than 85% are seen a single time; about 5.5% belongs to the top ten. This specimen was CD4+ or CD8+ T cells sorted from blood, taken in a trial of the OX40 agonist ivuxolimab. Source of these receptors: an adult with an advanced solid tumor such as melanoma, head and neck, liver or kidney cancer. Each CDR3 is given with its conserved first and last residue. A D gene is named only where the DNA matches it firmly. Some rows have no size entry. The others give once, few or many, or a class for an expanded clone.

.	TRBJ2-1	TRBV9	.	TGTGCCAGCAGCTCAGGGGTGAATGAGCAGTTCTTC	CASSSGVNEQFF
.	TRBJ1-3	TRBV5-4	.	TGTGCCAGCAGCTTCCCAGGGTTACCTGGAAACACCATATATTTT	CASSFPGLPGNTIYF
.	TRBJ2-1	TRBV9	.	TGTGCCAGCGGGGGGATGTACAATGAGCAGTTCTTC	CASGGMYNEQFF
.	TRBJ1-6	TRBV7-5	few	TGTGCCAGGTGGCGTTCACCCCTCCACTTT	CARWRSPLHF
.	TRBJ2-5	TRBV6-6	.	TGTGCCAGCACCTGGGGAGAGACCCAGTACTTC	CASTWGETQYF
.	TRBJ2-1	TRBV19	.	TGTGCCAGTAGTGCAGGACTACCTCTTTTCGATGAGCAGTTCTTC	CASSAGLPLFDEQFF
.	TRBJ1-2	TRBV5-1	few	TGCGCCAGCAGCTTGGCAGGACCGGGGGGGAGTGGCTACACCTTC	CASSLAGPGGSGYTF
TRBD2	TRBJ2-1	TRBV5-1	.	TGCGCCAGCAGCTTGGCCTTACTAGCGGGAGTTAACAATGAGCAGTTCTTC	CASSLALLAGVNNEQFF
.	TRBJ2-1	TRBV18	.	TGTGCCAGCTCACGTGAGGGGGAAGGAGGTGAGCAGTTCTTC	CASSREGEGGEQFF
.	TRBJ2-7	TRBV7-2	once	TGTGCCAGCAGCTTAGCGCAAGGGGGAGGCTACGAGCAGTACTTC	CASSLAQGGGYEQYF
.	TRBJ2-7	TRBV19	.	TGTGCCAGTAGTATAAGGGGAACCTACGAGCAGTACTTC	CASSIRGTYEQYF
.	TRBJ2-7	TRBV21-1	.	TGTGCCAGCAGCAAAGGGAATGACAGGGACCCCTACGAGCAGTACTTC	CASSKGNDRDPYEQYF
.	TRBJ2-7	TRBV7-8	.	TGTGCCAGCAGCCAGGGGTTGCAGGGTAAAGAGCAGTACTTC	CASSQGLQGKEQYF
TRBD1	TRBJ1-1	TRBV25-1	once	TGTGCCAGCAGCCCGGACAGGGGGCATGGGACTGAAGCTTTCTTT	CASSPDRGHGTEAFF
TRBD1	TRBJ2-7	TRBV7-9	once	TGTGCCAGCAGCTTAGGGGACAGGGCTAAGGGGCAGTACTTC	CASSLGDRAKGQYF
TRBD1	TRBJ1-6	TRBV27	.	TGTGCCAGCACCCCCAGGACAGGGTTTGTTTCACCCCTCCACTTT	CASTPRTGFVSPLHF
TRBD1	TRBJ1-1	TRBV19	.	TGTGCCAGTAGTATAAGGACAGGGAGTACTGAAGCTTTCTTT	CASSIRTGSTEAFF
TRBD2	TRBJ2-5	TRBV7-3	.	TGTGCCAGCAGCCCGGGAGGGGGGCCGAAGACCCAGTACTTC	CASSPGGGPKTQYF
.	TRBJ2-1	TRBV7-2	few	TGTGCCAGCAGCTTAAGCTCCTACAATGAGCAGTTCTTC	CASSLSSYNEQFF
.	TRBJ2-2	TRBV6-1	.	TGTGCCAGCAGTGACACGGGGGCGCGGGACACCGGGGAGCTGTTTTTT	CASSDTGARDTGELFF
TRBD2	TRBJ2-5	TRBV5-6	.	TGTGCCACCACTAGCGGGAGCATGGAGACCCAGTACTTC	CATTSGSMETQYF
TRBD2	TRBJ2-7	TRBV27	once	TGTGCCAGCAGTTTTTCGGGACTAGCGCCCTACGAGCAGTACTTC	CASSFSGLAPYEQYF
TRBD2	TRBJ2-2	TRBV9	.	TGTGCCAGCAGCGTGACTAGCACGAACAGAAGGGAGCTGTTTTTT	CASSVTSTNRRELFF
.	TRBJ2-7	TRBV5-8	.	TGTGCCAGCAGCAGACACAGGGTAAACTCCTACGAGCAGTACTTC	CASSRHRVNSYEQYF
.	TRBJ2-2	TRBV5-8	.	TGTGCCAGCAGCCTGACACCGAACACCGGGGAGCTGTTTTTT	CASSLTPNTGELFF
.	TRBJ1-2	TRBV14	.	TGTGCCAGCAGCCAAGATCTTGCCTATGGCTACACCTTC	CASSQDLAYGYTF
TRBD1	TRBJ2-2	TRBV7-2	.	TGTGCCAGCAGCAGGCTCCGTCAGGGGGCCGTCAAGACCGGGGAGCTGTTTTTT	CASSRLRQGAVKTGELFF
.	TRBJ1-5	TRBV19	.	TGTGCCAGTAGTCTCTTGTTCGGACGGTTTAGCAATCAGCCCCAGCATTTT	CASSLLFGRFSNQPQHF
.	TRBJ2-5	TRBV11-3	.	TGTGCCAGCAGCTTGGCGGTTCAAGAGACCCAGTACTTC	CASSLAVQETQYF
TRBD1	TRBJ2-1	TRBV5-1	.	TGCGCCAGCAGCCCTCATATCGGGACAGGTAATGAGCAGTTCTTC	CASSPHIGTGNEQFF
TRBD2	TRBJ2-1	TRBV27	.	TGTGCCAGCAGTTTACTAGCGGGAAACTACAATGAGCAGTTCTTC	CASSLLAGNYNEQFF
TRBD1	TRBJ2-7	TRBV20-1	.	TGCAGTGCTTATGACAGGGACGAGCAGTACTTC	CSAYDRDEQYF
.	TRBJ1-3	TRBV9	.	TGTGCCAGCAGCGTCCGGGGGCAGGCTGGAAACACCATATATTTT	CASSVRGQAGNTIYF
TRBD2	TRBJ2-1	TRBV2	.	TGTGCCAGCAGTCAACTAGCGGGAAGGCAGTTCTTC	CASSQLAGRQFF